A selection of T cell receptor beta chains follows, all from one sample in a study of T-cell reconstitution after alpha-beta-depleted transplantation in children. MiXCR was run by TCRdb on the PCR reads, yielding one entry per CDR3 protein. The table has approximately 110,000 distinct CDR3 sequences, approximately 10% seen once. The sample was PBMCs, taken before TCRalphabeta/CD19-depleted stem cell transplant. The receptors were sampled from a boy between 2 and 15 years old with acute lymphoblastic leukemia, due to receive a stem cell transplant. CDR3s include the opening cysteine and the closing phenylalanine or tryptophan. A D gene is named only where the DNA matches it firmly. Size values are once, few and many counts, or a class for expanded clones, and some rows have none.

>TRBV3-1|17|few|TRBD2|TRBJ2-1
CASSPWTSGLSYNEQFF
TGTGCCAGCAGCCCCTGGACTAGCGGCCTCTCCTACAATGAGCAGTTCTTC
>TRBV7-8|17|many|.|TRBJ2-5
CASSLASRWDFQETQYF
TGTGCCAGCAGCTTAGCGTCACGTTGGGACTTCCAAGAGACCCAGTACTTC
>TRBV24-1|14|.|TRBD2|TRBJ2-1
CGASDLWGGSEQFF
TGTGGGGCCAGTGATTTGTGGGGGGGTAGTGAGCAGTTCTTC
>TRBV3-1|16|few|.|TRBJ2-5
CASSQVSPLSQETQYF
TGTGCCAGCAGCCAAGTGTCGCCCCTAAGCCAAGAGACCCAGTACTTC
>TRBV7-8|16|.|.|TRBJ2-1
CASSRRTGEAPPEQFF
TGTGCCAGCAGCCGCAGGACCGGGGAGGCCCCTCCTGAGCAGTTCTTC
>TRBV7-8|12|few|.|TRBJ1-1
CASSPPGSEAFF
TGTGCCAGCAGCCCCCCAGGATCTGAAGCTTTCTTT
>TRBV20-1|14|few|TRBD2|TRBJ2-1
CSAAGSGRADEQFF
TGCAGTGCTGCAGGTAGCGGGAGGGCCGATGAGCAGTTCTTC
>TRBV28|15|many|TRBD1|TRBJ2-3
CASSFEQGNTDTQYF
TGTGCCAGCAGTTTTGAACAGGGGAACACAGATACGCAGTATTTT
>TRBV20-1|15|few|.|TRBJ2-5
CSAREGRVGKETQYF
TGCAGTGCTAGAGAAGGAAGGGTGGGGAAAGAGACCCAGTACTTC
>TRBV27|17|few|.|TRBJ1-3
CASSLRVPDFSGNTIYF
TGTGCCAGCAGTTTAAGGGTTCCTGATTTCTCTGGAAACACCATATATTTT
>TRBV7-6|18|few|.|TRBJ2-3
CASSLEGAITFITDTQYF
TGTGCCAGCAGCTTAGAGGGCGCTATTACTTTTATCACAGATACGCAGTATTTT
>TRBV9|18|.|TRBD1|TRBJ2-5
CASSAGWGQVLSQETQYF
TGTGCCAGCAGCGCCGGATGGGGACAGGTATTGTCCCAAGAGACCCAGTACTTC
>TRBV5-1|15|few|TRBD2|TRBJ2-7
CASSLSASGLYEQYF
TGCGCCAGCAGCTTGTCCGCTAGCGGCCTCTACGAGCAGTACTTC
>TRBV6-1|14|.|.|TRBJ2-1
CASRHPREYNEQFF
TGTGCCAGCAGGCACCCTAGGGAGTACAATGAGCAGTTCTTC
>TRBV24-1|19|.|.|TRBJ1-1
CATSGSPFRGYASNTEAFF
TGTGCCACCAGTGGTTCCCCCTTTAGGGGGTATGCGAGTAACACTGAAGCTTTCTTT
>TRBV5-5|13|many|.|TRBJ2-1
CASSQWVYNEQFF
TGTGCCAGCTCCCAGTGGGTGTACAATGAGCAGTTCTTC
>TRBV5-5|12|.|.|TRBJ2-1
CASSRRAGEQFF
TGTGCCAGCAGCCGACGGGCTGGGGAGCAGTTCTTC
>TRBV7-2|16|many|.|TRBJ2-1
CASSLSGGGLYNEQFF
TGTGCCAGCAGCTTATCAGGCGGTGGTCTTTACAATGAGCAGTTCTTC
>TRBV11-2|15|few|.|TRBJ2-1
CASSPRRDPYNEQFF
TGTGCCAGCAGCCCCCGCAGGGACCCGTACAATGAGCAGTTCTTC
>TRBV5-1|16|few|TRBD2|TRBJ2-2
CASSSSHPREDGELFF
TGCGCCAGCAGCTCCTCACATCCCCGGGAGGACGGGGAGCTGTTTTTT
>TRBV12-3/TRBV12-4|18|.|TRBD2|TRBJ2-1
CASSSHRTSGRIGAEQFF
TGTGCCAGCAGTTCCCATCGGACTAGCGGGAGGATCGGGGCTGAGCAGTTCTTC
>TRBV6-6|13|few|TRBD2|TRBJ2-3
CAIRTSGTDTQYF
TGTGCCATCCGGACTAGCGGCACAGATACGCAGTATTTT
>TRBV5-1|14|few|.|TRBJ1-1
CASSLGEEGTEAFF
TGCGCCAGCAGCTTAGGCGAAGAGGGCACTGAAGCTTTCTTT
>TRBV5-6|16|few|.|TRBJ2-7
CASSLGPRKKVGEQYF
TGTGCCAGCAGCTTGGGACCCCGAAAAAAGGTGGGGGAGCAGTACTTC
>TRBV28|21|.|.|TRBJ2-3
CASSSPPGAPLAPTSTDTQYF
TGTGCCAGCAGTTCCCCTCCGGGAGCGCCTCTGGCGCCCACTAGCACAGATACGCAGTATTTT
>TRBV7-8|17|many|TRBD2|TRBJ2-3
CASSRRSGRPSTDTQYF
TGTGCCAGCAGCCGACGTAGCGGGAGACCTAGCACAGATACGCAGTATTTT
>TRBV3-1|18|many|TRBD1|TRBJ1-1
CASSQEGTGGAGRTEAFF
TGTGCCAGCAGCCAAGAGGGGACAGGGGGCGCGGGCAGGACTGAAGCTTTCTTT
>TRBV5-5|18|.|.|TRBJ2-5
CASSLDPFLRESVETQYF
TGTGCCAGCAGTCTGGATCCGTTTTTAAGGGAGTCGGTGGAGACCCAGTACTTC
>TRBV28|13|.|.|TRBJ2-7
CASSGPPGSEQYF
TGTGCCAGCAGTGGCCCTCCCGGTAGCGAGCAGTACTTC
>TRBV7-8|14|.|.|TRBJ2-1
CASNPGGITNEQFF
TGTGCCAGCAACCCCGGAGGAATCACAAATGAGCAGTTCTTC
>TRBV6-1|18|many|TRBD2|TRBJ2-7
CASSLAGGRTSVTYEQYF
TGTGCCAGCAGTCTAGCGGGCGGGCGGACCTCCGTAACTTACGAGCAGTACTTC
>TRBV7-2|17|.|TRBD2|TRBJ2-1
CASSLVSVGGKTNEQFF
TGTGCCAGCAGCTTAGTGTCCGTCGGGGGGAAGACCAATGAGCAGTTCTTC
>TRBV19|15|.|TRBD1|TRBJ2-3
CASSMGQGRTDTQYF
TGTGCCAGTAGTATGGGACAGGGACGCACAGATACGCAGTATTTT
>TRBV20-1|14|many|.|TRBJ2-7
CSASFLGVRYEQYF
TGCAGTGCTAGTTTCTTGGGGGTGAGATACGAGCAGTACTTC
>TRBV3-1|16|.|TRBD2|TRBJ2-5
CASSLRTSGRVETQYF
TGTGCCAGCAGCCTAAGGACTAGCGGGAGAGTAGAGACCCAGTACTTC
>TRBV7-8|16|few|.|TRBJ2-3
CASYIGRPPLTDTQYF
TGTGCCAGCTACATTGGCCGACCCCCACTCACAGATACGCAGTATTTT
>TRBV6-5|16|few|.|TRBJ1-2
CASSSHGTAITGGYTF
TGTGCCAGCAGTTCCCACGGGACCGCCATAACTGGTGGCTACACCTTC
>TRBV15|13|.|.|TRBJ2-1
CATSARNHNEQFF
TGTGCCACCAGCGCCCGAAACCACAATGAGCAGTTCTTC
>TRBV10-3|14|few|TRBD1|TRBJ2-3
CAISDTTGADTQYF
TGTGCCATCAGTGATACCACAGGGGCAGATACGCAGTATTTT
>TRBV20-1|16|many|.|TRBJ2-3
CSAPTPTGWRTDTQYF
TGCAGTGCCCCAACCCCCACAGGGTGGAGGACAGATACGCAGTATTTT
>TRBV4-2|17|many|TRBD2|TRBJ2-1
CASSRPGLADFYNEQFF
TGTGCCAGCAGCCGCCCCGGACTAGCGGACTTTTACAATGAGCAGTTCTTC
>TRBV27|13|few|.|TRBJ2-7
CASSLTVSYEQYF
TGTGCCAGCAGTTTAACTGTTTCCTACGAGCAGTACTTC
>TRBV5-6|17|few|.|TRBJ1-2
CASSKRGAALGSYGYTF
TGTGCCAGCAGCAAGAGGGGGGCCGCCTTGGGAAGCTATGGCTACACCTTC